The clone carrying this TCR beta chain was recorded at least ten times. With TRAV- and TRBV-specific primers, first-strand cDNA was made, covering the alpha and beta chains. The TCRs were subjected to amplification over 20 PCR cycles employing a constant-region primer in conjunction with a V-primer adapter. TCRdb independently ran MiXCR on the reads; one entry per CDR3 protein. Of 35,000 to 50,000 distinct CDR3 sequences listed, less than 30% are singletons. V was trimmed by 3 bases and J by 5 bases, leaving 11 bases between them. Germline CDR1 is DFQATT and CDR2 is SNEGSKA (reference sequence). This CDR3 spans 13 amino acids. The record originates from a study of low-dose radiotherapy and immunotherapy resistance in tumors. Overall study: Those assigned to Cohort 2 were treated with 1 Gy per fraction every two weeks (13 Gy in total over 26 weeks). Patients took aspirin 300 mg by mouth once daily. This continued for four cycles, starting on cycle 1 day 1. Intravenous ipilimumab 1 mg/kg every six weeks was given with nivolumab 240 mg every two weeks.

Time point: after trial treatment. Described treatment: LDRT plus nivolumab, ipilimumab, low-dose cyclophosphamide and aspirin (RACIN trial). The treatment that donors received included nivolumab, ipilimumab, aspirin, low-dose cyclophosphamide and low-dose radiotherapy. The clonotype comes from a male donor with prostate cancer. The source was PBMCs, collected after low-dose radiotherapy plus immunotherapy. V usage is TRBV20-1 and J usage is TRBJ1-5; D not resolved. This chain's CDR3 is CSASKGWDQPQHF. Here the CDR3 DNA reads TGCAGTGCTAGTAAGGGATGGGATCAGCCCCAGCATTTT.